These 10 T cell receptor beta chains were sequenced from one sample in a study of T-cell reconstitution after alpha-beta-depleted transplantation in children. Unique molecular identifiers were incorporated during preparation of the TCRbeta library. TCRdb analysed the PCR reads with MiXCR anew, one entry per CDR3 protein. The top ten clones hold 5.5% to 6.5% of a sample with about 97,000 distinct CDR3 sequences, approximately 5.4% of them seen once. This sample comprised PBMCs, mostly from graft donor cells, obtained 60 days after TCRalphabeta/CD19-depleted stem cell transplant. Every receptor here comes from a female patient aged 2-9 years who had a stem cell transplant for Fanconi anemia, so the T cells may come from the graft donor.

This clonotype has a count of ten or more. V and J are TRBV29-1 and TRBJ2-5, with TRBD2 matching over 13 bases. The CDR3 consists of 15 residues. Germline lookup yields CDR1 SQVTM and CDR2 ANQGSEA. V shed 0 bases and J 5 bases; nucleotides not matched to a gene: 3. CDR3 in amino acids: CSVEDETSGGETQYF. CDR3 nucleotides: TGCAGCGTTGAAGATGAGACTAGCGGGGGGGAGACCCAGTACTTC. Combining the CDR3 with reference TRBV29-1 and TRBJ2-5 gives the whole variable domain SAVISQKPSRDICQRGTSLTIQCQVDSQVTMMFWYRQQPGQSLTLIATANQGSEATYESGFVIDKFPISRPNLTFSTLTVSNMSPEDSSIYLCSVEDETSGGETQYFGPGTRLLVL.

This clonotype occurred a few times. The chain is built from TRBV7-3 and TRBJ1-2, with D unclear. Trimming left V 5 bases short and J 2 bases short, with 15 bases between. The germline V gene encodes CDR1 SGHTA and CDR2 FQGTGA. The CDR3 length is 15 residues. CDR3 residues: CASSLGGGQNYGYTF. CDR3 DNA sequence: TGTGCCAGCAGCCTAGGCGGCGGCCAGAACTATGGCTACACCTTC. Using reference TRBV7-3 and TRBJ1-2 for the parts outside the CDR3, the full variable domain is GAGVSQTPSNKVTEKGKYVELRCDPISGHTALYWYRQSLGQGPEFLIYFQGTGAADDSGLPNDRFFAVRPEGSVSTLKIQRTERGDSAVYLCASSLGGGQNYGYTFGSGTRLTVV.

This clonotype was counted many times. V is TRBV4-1 and J is TRBJ2-1, with 15 positions matching TRBD2. The CDR3 consists of 22 residues. Unmatched junction bases numbered 12, after V lost 0 bases and J lost 0 bases. CDR1 and CDR2 from the germline V gene are MGHRA and YSYEKL. Here the CDR3 reads CASSQEAFPGLAGGISYNEQFF. The CDR3 DNA is TGCGCCAGCAGCCAAGAAGCCTTTCCGGGACTAGCGGGAGGCATCTCCTACAATGAGCAGTTCTTC.

J is TRBJ2-3 and V is TRBV18; D possibly corresponds to TRBD1 (5 bases). Between the trimmed V and J ends, which lost 3 bases and 2 bases, there was a span of 9 bases. Germline V gives CDR1 KGHSH, CDR2 LQKENI. The CDR3 is made up of 14 amino acids. CDR3 bases: TGTGCCAGCTCACCTCAGGGAATCACAGATACGCAGTATTTT. This translates into CASSPQGITDTQYF.

In this sample, this clonotype turned up many times. The V gene is TRBV4-1, the J gene TRBJ2-7; D is perhaps TRBD2 (6 bases). V lost 0 bases and J lost 2, with 11 bases in between. Germline V lookup: CDR1 MGHRA, CDR2 YSYEKL. CDR3 size: 15 residues. The CDR3 loop reads CASSQDYGGAYEQYF. For the CDR3, the DNA is TGCGCCAGCAGCCAAGATTACGGCGGGGCCTACGAGCAGTACTTC.

This sequence joins TRBV7-2 and TRBJ1-2, with D tentatively TRBD1 (5 bases). This CDR3 region has 12 residues. The V and J ends lost 3 bases and 7 bases respectively, with 9 bases between them. CDR1 SGHTA and CDR2 FQGNSA come from the germline V gene. CDR3 protein: CASSLQGRGYTF. CDR3 in DNA: TGTGCCAGCAGCTTGCAGGGCCGTGGCTACACCTTC. The complete variable domain, with remaining parts taken from reference TRBV7-2 and TRBJ1-2, reads GAGVSQSPSNKVTEKGKDVELRCDPISGHTALYWYRQSLGQGLEFLIYFQGNSAPDKSGLPSDRFSAERTGGSVSTLTIQRTQQEDSAVYLCASSLQGRGYTFGSGTRLTVV.

This clonotype was counted between two and nine times. V is TRBV28 and J is TRBJ1-2, with a possible D match to TRBD1 (6 bases). Looked up from germline, CDR1 is MDHEN and CDR2 is SYDVKM. The CDR3 length is 15 residues. V was shortened by 0 bases and J by 9 bases, with 17 bases between the two germline ends. This chain's CDR3 is CASSLWRVGADRYTF. The CDR3 nucleotides read TGTGCCAGCAGTTTATGGAGGGTGGGGGCTGATCGCTACACCTTC.

This clonotype showed up many times. The chain joins TRBV7-2 to TRBJ2-1; TRBD2 matches at 7 bases. This CDR3 is 16 amino acids long. V shed 3 bases and J 7 bases; nucleotides not matched to a gene: 12. Germline CDR1 is SGHTA and CDR2 is FQGNSA. The chain's CDR3 is CASSFSRGVLFNEQFF. The CDR3 DNA reads TGTGCCAGCAGCTTTTCTCGGGGGGTCCTTTTTAATGAGCAGTTCTTC.

This clonotype was recorded a few times. The V gene is TRBV20-1, the J gene TRBJ2-6; 7 bases align to TRBD2. This CDR3 contains 16 residues. The J segment lost 2 bases and the V segment lost 6 bases, leaving 10 bases of the junction unmatched. Germline V gives CDR1 DFQATT, CDR2 SNEGSKA (reference sequence). CDR3 nucleotide sequence: TGCAGTGCCTCCGCCAGACTAGCTCCTGGGGCCAACGTCCTGACTTTC. Encoded protein: CSASARLAPGANVLTF.

Ten or more counts support this clonotype. The chain is built from TRBV7-3 and TRBJ2-2; 10 bases align to TRBD2. V lost 1 base to trimming and J lost 8 bases; unmatched junction nucleotides: 13. Germline V gene sequence: CDR1 SGHTA, CDR2 FQGTGA. This CDR3 is 18 amino acids long. CDR3 amino acids: CASSLKPPSGRVGGELFF. The CDR3, as DNA: TGTGCCAGCAGCTTAAAGCCCCCTAGCGGGAGAGTAGGTGGGGAGCTGTTTTTT.